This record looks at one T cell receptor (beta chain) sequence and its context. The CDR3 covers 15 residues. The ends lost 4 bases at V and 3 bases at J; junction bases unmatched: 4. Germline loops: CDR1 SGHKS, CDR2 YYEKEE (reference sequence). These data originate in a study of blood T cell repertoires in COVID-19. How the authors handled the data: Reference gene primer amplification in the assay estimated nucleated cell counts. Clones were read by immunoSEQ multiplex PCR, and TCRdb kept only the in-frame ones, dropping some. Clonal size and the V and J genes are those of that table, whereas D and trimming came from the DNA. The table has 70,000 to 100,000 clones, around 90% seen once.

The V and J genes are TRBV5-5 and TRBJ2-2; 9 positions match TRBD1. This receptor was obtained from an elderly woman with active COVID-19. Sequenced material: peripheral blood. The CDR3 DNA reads TGTGCCAGCAGCACGCGGACAGGGGACACCGGGGAGCTGTTTTTT. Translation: CASSTRTGDTGELFF. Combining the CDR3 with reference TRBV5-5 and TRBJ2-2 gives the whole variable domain DAGVTQSPTHLIKTRGQQVTLRCSPISGHKSVSWYQQVLGQGPQFIFQYYEKEERGRGNFPDRFSARQFPNYSSELNVNALLLGDSALYLCASSTRTGDTGELFFGEGSRLTVL.